Listed below are T cell receptor beta chains from one sample, sequenced in a study of T cells in Graves' hyperthyroidism and ophthalmopathy. Via MiXCR, TCRdb re-called the multiplex PCR reads, giving one row per CDR3 protein. The sample comprises approximately 510,000 distinct CDR3 sequences, less than 25% of which are singletons, and approximately 25% rests with the top ten. Sequencing used blood. The receptors here all came from a man aged 18-30 years with Graves' hyperthyroidism. Each CDR3 is given with its conserved first and last residue. D genes are given only for firm matches. The size entry is marked missing in some rows and otherwise reads once, few, many or a size class.

D gene: -
clone size: many
V gene: TRBV12-3/TRBV12-4
CDR3 length: 11
J gene: TRBJ2-5
CDR3 protein: CASSLGQTQYF
CDR3 DNA: TGTGCCAGCAGTTTGGGCCAGACCCAGTACTTC

D gene: -
clone size: -
V gene: TRBV28
CDR3 length: 13
J gene: TRBJ2-7
CDR3 protein: CASSLTQGHEQYF
CDR3 DNA: TGTGCCAGCAGTTTAACACAGGGCCACGAGCAGTACTTC

D gene: -
clone size: many
V gene: TRBV5-1
CDR3 length: 15
J gene: TRBJ1-1
CDR3 protein: CASSLAGLMNTEAFF
CDR3 DNA: TGCGCCAGCAGCTTGGCAGGGCTCATGAACACTGAAGCTTTCTTT

D gene: TRBD2
clone size: many
V gene: TRBV20-1
CDR3 length: 11
J gene: TRBJ2-7
CDR3 protein: CSAGGFPEQYF
CDR3 DNA: TGCAGTGCGGGAGGGTTCCCCGAGCAGTACTTC

D gene: -
clone size: -
V gene: TRBV6-1
CDR3 length: 14
J gene: TRBJ1-6
CDR3 protein: CASSDTADNSPLHF
CDR3 DNA: TGTGCCAGCAGTGATACAGCCGATAATTCACCCCTCCACTTT

D gene: TRBD1
clone size: many
V gene: TRBV12-3/TRBV12-4
CDR3 length: 14
J gene: TRBJ1-5
CDR3 protein: CASSYRQGRQPQHF
CDR3 DNA: TGTGCCAGCAGCTACCGACAGGGACGGCAGCCCCAGCATTTT

D gene: TRBD1
clone size: many
V gene: TRBV9
CDR3 length: 16
J gene: TRBJ2-5
CDR3 protein: CASSVGGQGPRETQYF
CDR3 DNA: TGTGCCAGCAGCGTAGGGGGACAGGGGCCAAGGGAGACCCAGTACTTC

D gene: -
clone size: many
V gene: TRBV6-1
CDR3 length: 13
J gene: TRBJ1-2
CDR3 protein: CASSGARVGGHTF
CDR3 DNA: TGTGCCAGCAGTGGAGCAAGGGTGGGGGGCCACACCTTC

D gene: TRBD2
clone size: -
V gene: TRBV12-3/TRBV12-4
CDR3 length: 16
J gene: TRBJ2-5
CDR3 protein: CASSLDPAGFQETQYF
CDR3 DNA: TGTGCCAGCAGTTTAGATCCAGCGGGATTCCAAGAGACCCAGTACTTC

D gene: -
clone size: few
V gene: TRBV11-2
CDR3 length: 15
J gene: TRBJ2-5
CDR3 protein: CASSSLTGIQETQYF
CDR3 DNA: TGTGCCAGCAGCTCGCTGACAGGCATCCAAGAGACCCAGTACTTC

D gene: TRBD1
clone size: many
V gene: TRBV6-5
CDR3 length: 12
J gene: TRBJ2-7
CDR3 protein: CASADRYTEQYF
CDR3 DNA: TGTGCCAGCGCGGACAGGTATACTGAGCAGTACTTC

D gene: -
clone size: many
V gene: TRBV4-1
CDR3 length: 13
J gene: TRBJ2-5
CDR3 protein: CASSLGGMETQYF
CDR3 DNA: TGCGCCAGCAGCCTTGGAGGGATGGAGACCCAGTACTTC

D gene: -
clone size: -
V gene: TRBV7-8
CDR3 length: 13
J gene: TRBJ1-5
CDR3 protein: CASSLRRGEPQHF
CDR3 DNA: TGTGCCAGCAGCTTACGCCGCGGGGAGCCCCAGCATTTT

D gene: -
clone size: many
V gene: TRBV12-3/TRBV12-4
CDR3 length: 15
J gene: TRBJ2-7
CDR3 protein: CASSFAAGATYEQYF
CDR3 DNA: TGTGCCAGCAGTTTCGCCGCAGGGGCCACCTACGAGCAGTACTTC

D gene: TRBD1
clone size: many
V gene: TRBV28
CDR3 length: 13
J gene: TRBJ1-5
CDR3 protein: CANSRDRGQPQHF
CDR3 DNA: TGTGCCAACTCCCGGGACAGGGGCCAGCCCCAGCATTTT

D gene: -
clone size: -
V gene: TRBV12-3/TRBV12-4
CDR3 length: 14
J gene: TRBJ1-6
CDR3 protein: CASRLRGVHSPLHF
CDR3 DNA: TGTGCCAGCAGACTCCGAGGGGTGCATTCACCCCTCCACTTT

D gene: -
clone size: many
V gene: TRBV15
CDR3 length: 14
J gene: TRBJ2-5
CDR3 protein: CATSVQGYQETQYF
CDR3 DNA: TGTGCCACCAGCGTTCAGGGGTACCAAGAGACCCAGTACTTC

D gene: -
clone size: many
V gene: TRBV19
CDR3 length: 13
J gene: TRBJ2-2
CDR3 protein: CASKPVNTGELFF
CDR3 DNA: TGTGCCAGTAAGCCAGTGAACACCGGGGAGCTGTTTTTT

D gene: -
clone size: -
V gene: TRBV11-2
CDR3 length: 15
J gene: TRBJ1-1
CDR3 protein: CASSLDRALNTESFF
CDR3 DNA: TGTGCCAGCAGCTTAGATAGGGCGTTGAACACTGAATCTTTCTTT

D gene: -
clone size: -
V gene: TRBV11-2
CDR3 length: 16
J gene: TRBJ1-3
CDR3 protein: CASRGSRQYSGNTIYF
CDR3 DNA: TGTGCCAGCAGGGGGTCCAGGCAATACTCTGGAAACACCATATATTTT

D gene: -
clone size: few
V gene: TRBV25-1
CDR3 length: 17
J gene: TRBJ1-2
CDR3 protein: CASSEGGDADPNYGYTF
CDR3 DNA: TGTGCCAGCAGTGAAGGGGGAGATGCAGACCCTAACTATGGCTACACCTTC

D gene: -
clone size: many
V gene: TRBV5-1
CDR3 length: 14
J gene: TRBJ1-1
CDR3 protein: CASSLGDWNTEAFF
CDR3 DNA: TGCGCCAGCAGCTTAGGTGATTGGAACACTGAAGCTTTCTTT

D gene: TRBD1
clone size: -
V gene: TRBV4-1
CDR3 length: 16
J gene: TRBJ2-7
CDR3 protein: CASSLHGQGRGYEQYF
CDR3 DNA: TGCGCCAGCAGCCTCCACGGACAGGGGAGAGGCTACGAGCAGTACTTC

D gene: -
clone size: few
V gene: TRBV12-3/TRBV12-4
CDR3 length: 14
J gene: TRBJ2-7
CDR3 protein: CASNPPGVTYEQYF
CDR3 DNA: TGTGCCAGTAACCCCCCGGGGGTGACCTACGAGCAGTACTTC

D gene: -
clone size: many
V gene: TRBV27
CDR3 length: 12
J gene: TRBJ2-7
CDR3 protein: CASSFRNSEQYF
CDR3 DNA: TGTGCCAGCAGTTTTAGGAACAGTGAGCAGTACTTC

D gene: -
clone size: many
V gene: TRBV12-3/TRBV12-4
CDR3 length: 13
J gene: TRBJ1-2
CDR3 protein: CASSLGLAYGYTF
CDR3 DNA: TGTGCCAGCAGTCTAGGTTTAGCCTATGGCTACACCTTC

D gene: -
clone size: many
V gene: TRBV6-1
CDR3 length: 14
J gene: TRBJ1-1
CDR3 protein: CASRPLGGRTEAFF
CDR3 DNA: TGTGCCAGCAGGCCCCTCGGGGGGCGCACTGAAGCTTTCTTT

D gene: TRBD2
clone size: -
V gene: TRBV28
CDR3 length: 15
J gene: TRBJ2-7
CDR3 protein: CASSSPSGRADEQYF
CDR3 DNA: TGTGCCAGCAGTTCGCCTAGCGGGAGGGCAGACGAGCAGTACTTC

D gene: -
clone size: many
V gene: TRBV20-1
CDR3 length: 13
J gene: TRBJ1-1
CDR3 protein: CSASKRRGTEAFF
CDR3 DNA: TGCAGTGCTAGCAAGCGGCGGGGCACTGAAGCTTTCTTT

D gene: TRBD1
clone size: -
V gene: TRBV9
CDR3 length: 14
J gene: TRBJ2-1
CDR3 protein: CASSGRPQTGEQFF
CDR3 DNA: TGTGCCAGCAGCGGCCGACCCCAGACAGGGGAGCAGTTCTTC

D gene: -
clone size: many
V gene: TRBV2
CDR3 length: 10
J gene: TRBJ2-7
CDR3 protein: CASSEDEQYF
CDR3 DNA: TGTGCCAGCAGTGAGGACGAGCAGTACTTC

D gene: -
clone size: many
V gene: TRBV7-8
CDR3 length: 13
J gene: TRBJ2-5
CDR3 protein: CATSRGSEETQYF
CDR3 DNA: TGTGCCACTTCTAGGGGGTCGGAGGAGACCCAGTACTTC

D gene: TRBD1
clone size: many
V gene: TRBV4-1
CDR3 length: 15
J gene: TRBJ2-7
CDR3 protein: CASSRLQGEWGEQYF
CDR3 DNA: TGCGCCAGCAGCCGACTGCAGGGGGAGTGGGGCGAGCAGTACTTC

D gene: -
clone size: many
V gene: TRBV27
CDR3 length: 15
J gene: TRBJ2-5
CDR3 protein: CASSWQGGLEETQYF
CDR3 DNA: TGTGCCAGCAGTTGGCAGGGTGGGTTGGAAGAGACCCAGTACTTC